This T cell receptor (beta chain) was recovered during a study of T cell responses to AZD1222 COVID-19 vaccine (dated by TCRdb to the early 2020s). Concerning the study at large: TCR sequencing covered fewer than 250 trial participants: nearly 210 given two doses of AZD1222 and 26 given two doses of MenACWY control vaccine. Trial participants were enrolled into age subgroups of 18-55, 56-69 and 70-plus years, which contained about 160, 30 and 59 TCR-sequenced participants, respectively.

From the cysteine up to the phenylalanine, the CDR3 has a length of 17 residues. The retained sequence is limited to the CDR3, 51 bases, with the frame set at the first base. According to the germline V gene, CDR1 reads SGHRS and CDR2 reads YFSETQ. The germline ends are 17 bases apart after V is trimmed by 0 bases and J by 2 bases. The sample's time point, from its label and the paper: about 28 days (+/-7) after the second vaccine dose. AZD1222 recipients given second doses at about 4 weeks or at about 12 weeks were pooled, since spike-specific TCR depth and breadth were not found to differ between the two schedules. Samples from vaccinated people were obtained from the UK trials COV001 and COV002, which included a single-blind randomized controlled phase 2/3 trial of AZD1222 (ChAdOx1 nCoV-19) in healthy adults. For TCRbeta chain sequencing, PBMC samples were collected from trial participants at day 0 and at day 28 after the second dose.

The CDR3 regions of human TCRbeta chains were analyzed by immunosequencing. The authors processed their data as follows. TCRs in the repertoires were compared against a reference library of SARS-CoV-2-specific TCRs that had been generated with the MIRA antigen-specificity platform. Breadth was defined as the fraction of unique TCRs that were SARS-CoV-2-associated. Depth was defined as the fraction of total T cells that were SARS-CoV-2-associated. Using the MIRA data, each spike-specific TCR was assigned both to the spike region to which the TCR was reactive and to a CD4 or CD8 class. Log10-transformed breadth and depth values were compared by one-way ANOVA with Sidak's multiple comparisons tests. Entries here come from immuneACCESS through TCRdb and include only in-frame sequences with V and J called. Some clones fail to appear in such tables; in the studies checked, an unresolved V gene covers under half of the shortfall, and the cause of the remainder is unknown. From that table come the V and J calls and clone size; the DNA was used to work out D and trimming. This sample comprises approximately 110,000 clones, about 90% of them detected only once. Under 9% of the sample is taken by the ten largest.

Study-level results and caveats: Spike-specific TCR breadth and depth rose significantly after two AZD1222 doses compared with day 0 and with MenACWY recipients. Participants were mostly white British, with more females than males. The authors suggested clonal diversity may have been underestimated. Because no samples from the day 14 peak response were available, repertoires could be characterized only after the peak T cell response. Reportedly, close to half of the unique spike-specific TCRs recognized epitopes lying outside the regions that are mutated in the B.1.351 and B.1.1.7 variants. In the small 56-69-year group, the increase in depth fell short of significance, most likely because of low power. Conclusions about previously exposed vaccinees were limited because only a handful of AZD1222 recipients were SARS-CoV-2 seropositive at baseline. Vaccine-associated CD4 TCRs spanned the whole spike protein, with dominant responses in regions 160-218 and 743-854.

Of note for this clone: The antigen this receptor binds is unknown. No clone much larger than this one lies a single base away; base qualities are absent.

The specimen was peripheral blood, collected 28 days after the second AZD1222 dose. The origin of this receptor is an adult who received the AZD1222 COVID-19 vaccine. The sequence is built from TRBV5-1 and TRBJ1-1, with a tentative D gene TRBD1 over 5 matching bases. The sequence in DNA is TGCGCCAGCAGCTTGGCTCTGACTAGGGGTGACAACACTGAAGCTTTCTTT. It translates as CASSLALTRGDNTEAFF.